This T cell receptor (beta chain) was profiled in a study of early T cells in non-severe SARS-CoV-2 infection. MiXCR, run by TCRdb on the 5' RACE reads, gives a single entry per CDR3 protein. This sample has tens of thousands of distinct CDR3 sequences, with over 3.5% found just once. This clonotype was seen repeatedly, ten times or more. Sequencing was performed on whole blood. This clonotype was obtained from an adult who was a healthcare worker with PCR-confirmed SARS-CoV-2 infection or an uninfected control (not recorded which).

CDR3 sequence: CASSLEDRVFEQYF. For the CDR3, the DNA is TGTGCCAGCAGCTTGGAGGACAGAGTATTCGAGCAGTACTTC. The rearrangement uses TRBV5-6 and TRBJ2-7, with a possible D match to TRBD1 (6 bases). Between the trimmed V and J ends, which lost 0 bases and 6 bases, there was a span of 13 bases. This CDR3 has 14 residues. Germline V gives CDR1 SGHDT, CDR2 YYEEEE.